The following is a T cell receptor (beta chain) sequence with its context. The antigen is unknown. Recording of this donor's CMV serostatus was not done. These data come from a study of cytomegalovirus exposure and HLA in healthy donors. With 60 Vbeta and 13 Jbeta primers, the PCR was carried out. As handled by the study authors: About 11 million of tens of millions of unique TCR beta chains were shared, per a later count. The data were produced by immunoSEQ multiplex PCR, yet TCRdb's version contains in-frame clones alone and is incomplete. Clonal size and the V and J genes are those of that table, whereas D and trimming came from the DNA. In the table there are under 100,000 clones, 70% to 85% of which are singletons. Whole-study results and caveats: Evidence from a later analysis indicated that most CMV-associated TCR beta chains looked HLA-restricted. Previously analyzed data showed that most TCR beta V segments were productive at a frequency of about 87% or about 30%.

Germline values: CDR1 MNHEY, CDR2 SMNVEV (reference sequence). V was pared by 2 bases and J by 0 bases, with 11 bases between. This CDR3 is 15 amino acids long. This receptor was taken from a human donor in good health. The chain joins TRBV27 to TRBJ2-7, with D possibly matching TRBD1 (6 bases). Source material: PBMCs. CDR3 nucleotides: TGTGCCAGCAGTTTAACGGGACACCCCTCCTACGAGCAGTACTTC. This gives the protein CASSLTGHPSYEQYF.